These 18 T cell receptor beta chains originate from one sample sequenced in a study of Tregs in tolerant kidney transplant recipients. The data were produced by immunoSEQ multiplex PCR, yet TCRdb's version contains in-frame clones alone and is incomplete. The sample contains under 300,000 clones, about four fifths of which appear only once. The material sequenced was CD4+ T cells from blood. Every receptor here comes from a human donor in good health.

V gene TRBV10-3 combines with J gene TRBJ1-2; perhaps TRBD1 as D (5 bases). Trimming removed 0 bases from V and 8 bases from J, with 10 bases in between. Per germline, CDR1 ENHRY and CDR2 SYGVKD. The CDR3 length is 13 residues. CDR3 region: CAISESRGRGYTF. DNA of the CDR3: TGTGCCATCAGTGAGTCTAGGGGTCGAGGCTACACCTTC.

Only a few counts were recorded for this clone. The chain recombines TRBV5-1 with TRBJ2-2; the D gene is possibly TRBD1 (6 bases). Germline values: CDR1 SGHRS, CDR2 YFSETQ. V lost 5 bases to trimming and J lost 0 bases, with 14 bases between them. The CDR3 is 16 residues long. The CDR3 coding sequence is TGCGCCAGCAGTACTACAGGGTCCTCGAACACCGGGGAGCTGTTTTTT. This sequence encodes CASSTTGSSNTGELFF.

This rearrangement joins TRBV29-1 to TRBJ2-1; 7 nucleotides align to TRBD1. The junction had 4 bases not matched to a gene; V was cut back by 6 bases and J by 2 bases. The germline V gene has CDR1 SQVTM and CDR2 ANQGSEA. CDR3 size: 13 residues. CDR3 coding DNA: TGCAGCGTAATCCAGGGGGCCTACAATGAGCAGTTCTTC. This gives the protein CSVIQGAYNEQFF.

The chain is built from TRBV6-5 and TRBJ1-3; 9 bases match TRBD1. Germline V CDR1 and CDR2: MNHEY, SVGAGI. This CDR3 is 15 amino acids long. The V gene end was trimmed by 6 bases and the J gene end by 4 bases; junction bases not matched to a gene: 7. DNA of the CDR3: TGTGCCAGCAGGCCTCTCGGGACAGGGGGAAACACCATATATTTT. Protein sequence: CASRPLGTGGNTIYF.

The chain combines TRBV18 with TRBJ1-1; 8 bases are a match to TRBD1. Germline V lookup: CDR1 KGHSH, CDR2 LQKENI. The CDR3 extends over 15 amino acids. Trimming at V came to 3 bases and at J to 1 base, leaving 4 bases not matched to a gene. DNA of the CDR3: TGTGCCAGCTCACCTGTTGGGACAGGGAACACTGAAGCTTTCTTT. This codes for CASSPVGTGNTEAFF.

The chain combines TRBV5-1 with TRBJ2-3, with 7 positions matching TRBD2. Germline assignment: CDR1 SGHRS and CDR2 YFSETQ. The CDR3 has 17 amino acids. Trimming cost V 7 bases and J 0 bases; bases outside gene matches: 14. DNA for the CDR3: TGCGCCAGCGCAAAGGGGAGGGGAGCGGGGAGCACAGATACGCAGTATTTT. As protein: CASAKGRGAGSTDTQYF.

V gene TRBV18 combines with J gene TRBJ1-1; 8 bases are shared with TRBD1. Germline values: CDR1 KGHSH, CDR2 LQKENI. The CDR3 contains 15 residues. V lost 0 bases, J lost 6 bases, and 6 bases stayed unmatched. The CDR3 region is CASSPPAGGAAEAFF. DNA for the CDR3: TGTGCCAGCTCACCACCAGCAGGGGGCGCGGCTGAAGCTTTCTTT.

This clone appeared a single time. J is TRBJ2-3 and V is TRBV25-1; D possibly uses TRBD1 or TRBD2 (5 bases each). The germline V and J ends were trimmed by 3 bases and 2 bases, with 18 bases remaining between them. Looked up from germline, CDR1 is MGHDK and CDR2 is SYGVNS. The CDR3 contains 17 residues. The DNA for the CDR3 is TGTGCCAGCAGTGATCCCGGCTGGAGGACAAACACAGATACGCAGTATTTT. Its protein is CASSDPGWRTNTDTQYF. Combining the CDR3 with reference TRBV25-1 and TRBJ2-3 gives the whole variable domain EADIYQTPRYLVIGTGKKITLECSQTMGHDKMYWYQQDPGMELHLIHYSYGVNSTEKGDLSSESTVSRIRTEHFPLTLESARPSHTSQYLCASSDPGWRTNTDTQYFGPGTRLTVL.

The chain uses TRBV7-3 and TRBJ1-5, with D hard to call. Trimming left V 1 base short and J 7 bases short, with 5 bases between. There are 12 residues in the CDR3. Germline V gene data show CDR1 as SGHTA and CDR2 as FQGTGA. The CDR3 protein is CASSLNGQPQHF. Here the CDR3 DNA reads TGTGCCAGCAGCTTAAATGGCCAGCCCCAGCATTTT.

The V and J genes are TRBV13 and TRBJ2-5, with no clear D. This CDR3 region has 12 residues. The V end was cut by 2 bases, the J end by 5 bases, with 6 bases between. Germline lookup yields CDR1 PRHDT and CDR2 FYEKMQ (reference sequence). CDR3 DNA sequence: TGTGCCAGCAGCTTACGGTTCGAGACCCAGTACTTC. Protein product: CASSLRFETQYF.

V gene TRBV30 combines with J gene TRBJ1-3; the D is unclear. The CDR3 covers 14 residues. V was cut by 2 bases and J by 0 bases, with 8 bases left in between. Germline CDR1 is GTSNPN and CDR2 is SVGIG (reference sequence). The CDR3 protein is CAWSPASSGNTIYF. Written as DNA, the CDR3 is TGTGCCTGGAGTCCCGCCTCCTCTGGAAACACCATATATTTT.

The V call is TRBV5-1, the J call TRBJ2-5; D not resolved. CDR1 and CDR2 (germline): SGHRS, YFSETQ. V lost 4 bases and J lost 4, with 11 bases in between. The CDR3 sequence is 13 residues long. CDR3 sequence reads: CASSMYRGETQYF. The DNA of the CDR3 is TGCGCCAGCAGCATGTATAGAGGAGAGACCCAGTACTTC. The full variable domain, in which reference TRBV5-1 and TRBJ2-5 provide the parts outside the CDR3, is KAGVTQTPRYLIKTRGQQVTLSCSPISGHRSVSWYQQTPGQGLQFLFEYFSETQRNKGNFPGRFSGRQFSNSRSEMNVSTLELGDSALYLCASSMYRGETQYFGPGTRLLVL.

This clone was counted once. This sequence joins TRBV10-1 and TRBJ1-4; possible D gene TRBD1, 5 bases. The CDR3 has 17 residues. Between the trimmed V and J ends, which lost 2 bases and 0 bases, there was a span of 13 bases. Germline CDR1 reads WNHNN; CDR2 reads SYGVQD (reference sequence). The CDR3 sequence: CASSEKGNHATNEKLFF. For the CDR3, the DNA is TGCGCCAGCAGTGAGAAGGGGAATCATGCAACTAATGAAAAACTGTTTTTT.

J is TRBJ2-1 and V is TRBV15; TRBD1 is a possible D gene (5 bases). The germline CDR1 and CDR2 sequences are LNHNV and YYDKDF (reference sequence). V shed 0 bases and J shed 10 bases, with 13 bases lying between them. The CDR3 runs to 14 residues. The CDR3 DNA reads as TGTGCCACCAGCAGAGAGGACATAGGGAAAGAGCAGTTCTTC. Translation gives CATSREDIGKEQFF.

The chain uses TRBV27 and TRBJ2-3; D is undetermined. The CDR3 sequence is 15 residues long. V gave up 8 bases and J gave up 2 bases, with 17 bases separating them. Germline-derived CDR1 and CDR2 are MNHEY and SMNVEV (reference sequence). CDR3 sequence: CASGPLRSLTDTQYF. In DNA form, the CDR3 reads TGTGCCAGCGGACCCTTACGATCCCTCACAGATACGCAGTATTTT.

The gene calls are TRBV5-4 and TRBJ2-7; 7 nucleotides line up with TRBD2. Losses at the gene ends were 1 base for V and 0 bases for J; bases not matched to a gene: 4. CDR3 length: 15 amino acids. Germline V gene sequence: CDR1 SGHNT, CDR2 YYREEE (reference sequence). The CDR3 reads CASSLWRGSSYEQYF. DNA for the CDR3: TGTGCCAGCAGCTTGTGGCGGGGGAGCTCCTACGAGCAGTACTTC.

V and J are TRBV18 and TRBJ2-3; 9 bases agree with TRBD1. The CDR3 spans 15 residues. The V gene's germline CDR1 is KGHSH and CDR2 LQKENI. The J segment lost 3 bases and the V segment lost 2 bases, leaving 3 bases of the junction unmatched. The CDR3 nucleotides read TGTGCCAGCTCACCAAGGGACAGGGTGACAGATACGCAGTATTTT. It encodes CASSPRDRVTDTQYF.

This rearrangement joins TRBV29-1 to TRBJ2-6; 7 bases are a match to TRBD1. The germline V gene has CDR1 SQVTM and CDR2 ANQGSEA. The junction had 6 bases not matched to a gene; V was cut back by 4 bases and J by 0 bases. There are 16 residues in the CDR3. The CDR3 bases are TGCAGCGTTGCGGCGACAGGGAACTCTGGGGCCAACGTCCTGACTTTC. It translates to CSVAATGNSGANVLTF.